One T cell receptor (beta chain) is described in this entry. The antigen is undetermined. This specimen comes from a study of cytomegalovirus exposure and HLA in healthy donors. Looking at the study overall: The early release's HLA-typed donors yielded roughly 85 million unique TCRs.

PCR employed 60 Vbeta and 13 Jbeta primers. Generated by immunoSEQ multiplex PCR, the TCRdb table keeps only in-frame clones and is missing some. Of over 150,000 clones listed, less than 90% were seen once; the top ten hold around 1.5%. Study-wide results and caveats: Associated with cytomegalovirus, according to the listing, were 150 to 200 TCR beta chains.

The CDR3 contains 15 residues. Looked up from germline, CDR1 is SGHTA and CDR2 is FQGNSA. V lost 3 bases and J lost 5; bases outside the gene matches: 2. This chain joins TRBV7-2 and TRBJ2-2, with 11 bases matching TRBD2. The source is a man aged 45-65 years in good health and CMV-seronegative. The sequencing input was PBMCs. The CDR3 bases are TGTGCCAGCAGCTTTGGGACTAGCGGAACCGGGGAGCTGTTTTTT. Protein product: CASSFGTSGTGELFF.